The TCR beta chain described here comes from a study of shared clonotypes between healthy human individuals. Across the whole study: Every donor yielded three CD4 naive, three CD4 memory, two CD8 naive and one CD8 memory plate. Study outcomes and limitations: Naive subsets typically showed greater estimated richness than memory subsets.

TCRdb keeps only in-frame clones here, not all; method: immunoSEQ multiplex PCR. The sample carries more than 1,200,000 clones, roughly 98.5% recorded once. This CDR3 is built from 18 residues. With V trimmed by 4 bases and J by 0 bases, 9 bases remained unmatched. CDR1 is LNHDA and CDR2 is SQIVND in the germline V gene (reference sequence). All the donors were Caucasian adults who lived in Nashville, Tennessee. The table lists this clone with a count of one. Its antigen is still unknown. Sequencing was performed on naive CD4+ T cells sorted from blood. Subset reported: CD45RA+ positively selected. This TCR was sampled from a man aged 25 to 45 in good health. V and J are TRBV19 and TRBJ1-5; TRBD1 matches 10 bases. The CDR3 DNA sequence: TGTGCCAGTAGTACTGTCGACAGGGGGCTTGATAGCAATCAGCCCCAGCATTTT. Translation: CASSTVDRGLDSNQPQHF.